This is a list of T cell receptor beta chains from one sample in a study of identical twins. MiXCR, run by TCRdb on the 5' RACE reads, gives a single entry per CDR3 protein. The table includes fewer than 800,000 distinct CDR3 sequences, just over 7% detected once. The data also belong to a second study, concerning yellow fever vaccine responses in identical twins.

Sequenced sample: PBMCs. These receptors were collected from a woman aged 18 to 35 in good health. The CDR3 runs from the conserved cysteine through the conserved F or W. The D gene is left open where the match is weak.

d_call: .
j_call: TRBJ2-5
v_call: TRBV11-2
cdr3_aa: CASSLDRVGETQYF

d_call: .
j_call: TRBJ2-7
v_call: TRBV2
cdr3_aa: CASIREGDRPYEQYF

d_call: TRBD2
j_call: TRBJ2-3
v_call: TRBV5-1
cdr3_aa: CASSPGLAGRDTQYF

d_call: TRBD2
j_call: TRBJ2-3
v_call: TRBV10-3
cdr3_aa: CAISELAGGGTETQYF

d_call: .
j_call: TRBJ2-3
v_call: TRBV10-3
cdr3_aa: CAIRPSSTDTQYF

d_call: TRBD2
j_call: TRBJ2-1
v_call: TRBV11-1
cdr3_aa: CASSLFSGRASGYNEQFF

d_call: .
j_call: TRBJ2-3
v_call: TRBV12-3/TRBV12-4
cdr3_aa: CASSLSRASSTDTQYF

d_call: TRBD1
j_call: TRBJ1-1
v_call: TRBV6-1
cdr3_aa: CASSHMRGPYTEAFF

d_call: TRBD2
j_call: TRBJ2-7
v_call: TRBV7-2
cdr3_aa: CASSLRTSGAYEQYF

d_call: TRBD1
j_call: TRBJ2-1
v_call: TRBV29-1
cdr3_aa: CSAPGQGSYNEQFF

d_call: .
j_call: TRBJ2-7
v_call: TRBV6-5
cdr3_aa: CASSYSTPGRYEQYF

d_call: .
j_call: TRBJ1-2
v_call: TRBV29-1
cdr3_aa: CSVDGVVGGYTF

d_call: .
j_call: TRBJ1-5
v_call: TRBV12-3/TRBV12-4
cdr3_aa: CASKQGPIPSNQPQHF

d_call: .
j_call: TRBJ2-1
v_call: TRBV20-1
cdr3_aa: CSAENGENEQFF

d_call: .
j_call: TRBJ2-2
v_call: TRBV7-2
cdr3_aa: CASSPPSGELFF

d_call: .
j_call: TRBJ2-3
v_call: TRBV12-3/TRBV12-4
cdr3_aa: CASSFQGGDTDTQYF

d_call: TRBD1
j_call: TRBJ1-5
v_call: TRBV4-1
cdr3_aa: CASSPGTGGLYGQPQHF

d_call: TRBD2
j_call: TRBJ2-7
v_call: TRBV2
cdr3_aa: CASRALAGVPYEQYF

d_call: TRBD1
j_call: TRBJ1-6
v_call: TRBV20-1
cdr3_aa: CSARKGQGNSPLHF

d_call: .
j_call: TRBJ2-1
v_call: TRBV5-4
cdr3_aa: CASSLLGTIYNEQFF

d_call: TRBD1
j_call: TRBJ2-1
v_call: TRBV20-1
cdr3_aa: CSARGGTGTNNEQFF

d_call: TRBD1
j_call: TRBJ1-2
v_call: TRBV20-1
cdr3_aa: CSAADRGNYGYTF

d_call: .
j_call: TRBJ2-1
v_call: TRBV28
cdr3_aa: CASSLIMEQFF

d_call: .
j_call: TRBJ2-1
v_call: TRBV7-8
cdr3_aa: CASSPKYGDYYNEQFF

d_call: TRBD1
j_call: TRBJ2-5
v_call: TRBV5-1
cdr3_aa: CASSPGQPQETQYF

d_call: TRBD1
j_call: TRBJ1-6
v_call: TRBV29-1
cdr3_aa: CSEYTGDLYNSPLHF

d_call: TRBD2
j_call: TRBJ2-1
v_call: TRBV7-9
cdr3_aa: CASSRTSGRFEQFF

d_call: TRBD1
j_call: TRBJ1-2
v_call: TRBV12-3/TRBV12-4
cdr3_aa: CASSSRDRGPGDYGYTF

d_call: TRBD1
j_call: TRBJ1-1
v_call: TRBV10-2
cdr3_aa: CASSVGTGRMNTEAFF

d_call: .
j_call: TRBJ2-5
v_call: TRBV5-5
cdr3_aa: CASSPMNFGRSQYF

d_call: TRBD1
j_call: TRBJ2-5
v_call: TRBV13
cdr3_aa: CASSGWDREETQYF

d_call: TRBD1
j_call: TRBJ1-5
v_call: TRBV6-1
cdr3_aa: CASGDRGDQPQHF

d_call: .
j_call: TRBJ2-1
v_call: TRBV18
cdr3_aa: CASSPLLGQGSGFEQFF

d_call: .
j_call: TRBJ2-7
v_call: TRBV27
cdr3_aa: CASSLLDGYEQYF

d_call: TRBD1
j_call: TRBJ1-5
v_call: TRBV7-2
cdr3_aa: CASSSRGSQPQHF